This section outlines one TCR beta chain sequence together with its context. Time point indicated: newly diagnosed GD, antithyroid drugs for less than 3 months. After RNA was extracted from PBMCs, the TCR library was made from it. The TCR beta library used iRepertoire HTBI primers with Arm-PCR amplification of CDR3. MiXCR, run by TCRdb on the multiplex PCR reads, gives a single entry per CDR3 protein. The sample has 350,000 to 450,000 distinct CDR3 sequences, more than 12% seen once. This sample stems from a study of regulatory T cells in long-lasting Graves disease. The CDR3 sequence is 16 residues long. From germline, CDR1 is GTSNPN and CDR2 SVGIG (reference sequence). After removal of 2 bases from V and 3 bases from J, the junction contained 12 bases not matched to a gene. The same sample was also used in a study of T cells in Graves' hyperthyroidism and ophthalmopathy.

Source: peripheral blood mononuclear cells (PBMCs), taken at new diagnosis, from a patient treated with antithyroid drugs. V usage is TRBV30 and J usage is TRBJ2-7, with 8 bases lining up with TRBD1. This TCR came from a woman under 40 with Graves disease. This CDR3 reads CAWSLQGATRYYEQYF. The CDR3, as DNA: TGTGCCTGGAGTTTGCAGGGGGCGACTCGGTACTACGAGCAGTACTTC.